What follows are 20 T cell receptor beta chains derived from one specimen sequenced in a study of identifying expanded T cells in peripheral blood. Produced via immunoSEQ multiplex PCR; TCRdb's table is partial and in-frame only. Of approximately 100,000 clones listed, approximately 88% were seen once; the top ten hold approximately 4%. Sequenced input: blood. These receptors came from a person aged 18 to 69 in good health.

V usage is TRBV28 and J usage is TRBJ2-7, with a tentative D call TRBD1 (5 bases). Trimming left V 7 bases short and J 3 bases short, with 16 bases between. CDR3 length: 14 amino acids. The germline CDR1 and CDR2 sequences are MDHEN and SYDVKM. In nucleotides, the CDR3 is TGTGCCAGCACTTCGGCAGGGCAAAACTACGAGCAGTACTTC. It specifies CASTSAGQNYEQYF. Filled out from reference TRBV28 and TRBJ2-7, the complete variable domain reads DVKVTQSSRYLVKRTGEKVFLECVQDMDHENMFWYRQDPGLGLRLIYFSYDVKMKEKGDIPEGYSVSREKKERFSLILESASTNQTSMYLCASTSAGQNYEQYFGPGTRLTVT.

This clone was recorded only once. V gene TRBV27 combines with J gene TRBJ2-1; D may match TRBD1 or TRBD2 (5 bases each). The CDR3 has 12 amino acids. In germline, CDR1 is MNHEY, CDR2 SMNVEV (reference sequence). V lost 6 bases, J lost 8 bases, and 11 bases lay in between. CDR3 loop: CASRPEGYEQFF. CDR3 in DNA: TGTGCCAGCAGGCCAGAGGGGTATGAGCAGTTCTTC.

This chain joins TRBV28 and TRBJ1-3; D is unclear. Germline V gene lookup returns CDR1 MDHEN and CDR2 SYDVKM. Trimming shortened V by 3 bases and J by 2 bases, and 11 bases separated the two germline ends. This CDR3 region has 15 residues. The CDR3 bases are TGTGCCAGCAGTTTCGCCTCCAGGCCTGGAAACACCATATATTTT. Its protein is CASSFASRPGNTIYF.

CDR3 sequence reads: CASSALLAGGQETQYF. The CDR3 bases are TGTGCCAGCAGCGCTCTCCTAGCGGGAGGGCAAGAGACCCAGTACTTC. This chain connects TRBV9 to TRBJ2-5; TRBD2 matches at 12 bases. The germline gives CDR1 SGDLS, CDR2 YYNGEE. CDR3 size: 16 residues. V dropped 3 bases and J dropped 2; count of bases not matched to a gene: 5.

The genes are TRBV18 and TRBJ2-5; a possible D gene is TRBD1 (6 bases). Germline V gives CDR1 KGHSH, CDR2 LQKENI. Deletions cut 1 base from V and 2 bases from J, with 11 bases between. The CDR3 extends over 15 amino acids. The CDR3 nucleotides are TGTGCCAGCTCACCACAGACAGGCAATCAAGAGACCCAGTACTTC. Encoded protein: CASSPQTGNQETQYF.

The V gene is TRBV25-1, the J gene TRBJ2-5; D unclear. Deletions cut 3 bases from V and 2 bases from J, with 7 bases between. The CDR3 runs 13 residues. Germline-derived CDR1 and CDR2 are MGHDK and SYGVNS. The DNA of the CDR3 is TGTGCCAGCAGTGACCACCGACAAGAGACCCAGTACTTC. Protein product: CASSDHRQETQYF.

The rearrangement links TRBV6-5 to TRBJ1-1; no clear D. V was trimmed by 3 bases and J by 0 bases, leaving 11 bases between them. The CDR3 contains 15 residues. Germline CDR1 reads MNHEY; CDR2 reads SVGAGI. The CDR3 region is CASSYGRALNTEAFF. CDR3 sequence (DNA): TGTGCCAGCAGTTATGGGCGGGCTCTGAACACTGAAGCTTTCTTT.

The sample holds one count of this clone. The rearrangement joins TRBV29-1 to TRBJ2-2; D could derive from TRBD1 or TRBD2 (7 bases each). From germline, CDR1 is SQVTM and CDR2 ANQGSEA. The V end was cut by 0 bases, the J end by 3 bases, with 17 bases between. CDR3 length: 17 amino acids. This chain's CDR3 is CSVEDQGGGRYTGELFF. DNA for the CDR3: TGCAGCGTTGAAGATCAGGGGGGAGGGCGTTACACCGGGGAGCTGTTTTTT.

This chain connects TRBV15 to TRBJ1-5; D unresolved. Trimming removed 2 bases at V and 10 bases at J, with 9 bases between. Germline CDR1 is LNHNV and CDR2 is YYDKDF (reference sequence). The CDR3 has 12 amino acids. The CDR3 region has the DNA TGTGCCACCAGCAGACCTCTCGGACCCCAGCATTTT. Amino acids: CATSRPLGPQHF. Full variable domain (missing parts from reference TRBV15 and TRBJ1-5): DAMVIQNPRYQVTQFGKPVTLSCSQTLNHNVMYWYQQKSSQAPKLLFHYYDKDFNNEADTPDNFQSRRPNTSFCFLDIRSPGLGDTAMYLCATSRPLGPQHFGDGTRLSIL.

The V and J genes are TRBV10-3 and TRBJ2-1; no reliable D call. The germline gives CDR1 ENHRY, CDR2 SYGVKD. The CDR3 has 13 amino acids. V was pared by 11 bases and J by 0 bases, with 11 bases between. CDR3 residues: CAVGKSSYNEQFF. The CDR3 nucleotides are TGTGCCGTTGGGAAGAGCTCCTACAATGAGCAGTTCTTC.

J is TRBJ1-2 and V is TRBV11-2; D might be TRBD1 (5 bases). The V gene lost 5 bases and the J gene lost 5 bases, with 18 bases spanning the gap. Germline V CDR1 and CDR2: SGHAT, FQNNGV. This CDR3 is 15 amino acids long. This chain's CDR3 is CASSPPGPGWYGYTF. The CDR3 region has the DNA TGTGCCAGCAGCCCCCCCGGCCCAGGGTGGTATGGCTACACCTTC.

CDR3 in DNA: TGTGCCAGCAGCCGGTTGACAGGACCCTACGAGCAGTACTTC. It is translated as CASSRLTGPYEQYF. This chain uses TRBV7-9 with TRBJ2-7, with D possibly TRBD1 on 6 matching bases. The CDR3 sequence is 14 residues long. Per germline, CDR1 SEHNR and CDR2 FQNEAQ (reference sequence). V lost 5 bases and J 2 bases, leaving 13 bases between the germline ends.

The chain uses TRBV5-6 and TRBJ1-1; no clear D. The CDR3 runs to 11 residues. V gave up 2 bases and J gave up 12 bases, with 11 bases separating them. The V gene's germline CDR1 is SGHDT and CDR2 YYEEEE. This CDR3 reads CASSFPMGTFF. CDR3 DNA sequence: TGTGCCAGCAGCTTCCCTATGGGGACTTTCTTT.

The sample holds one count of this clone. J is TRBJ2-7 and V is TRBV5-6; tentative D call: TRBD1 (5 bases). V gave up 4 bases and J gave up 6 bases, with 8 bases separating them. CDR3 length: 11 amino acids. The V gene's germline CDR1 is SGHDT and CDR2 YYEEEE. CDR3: CASSTRAEQYF. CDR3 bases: TGTGCCAGCAGCACCAGGGCCGAGCAGTACTTC.

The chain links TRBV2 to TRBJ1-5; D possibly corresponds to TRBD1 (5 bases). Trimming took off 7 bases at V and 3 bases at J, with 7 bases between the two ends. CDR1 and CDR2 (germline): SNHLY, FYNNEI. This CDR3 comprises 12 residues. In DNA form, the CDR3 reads TGTGCCAGCACGGACAACAATCAGCCCCAGCATTTT. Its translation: CASTDNNQPQHF. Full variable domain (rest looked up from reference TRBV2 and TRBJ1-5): EPEVTQTPSHQVTQMGQEVILRCVPISNHLYFYWYRQILGQKVEFLVSFYNNEISEKSEIFDDQFSVERPDGSNFTLKIRSTKLEDSAMYFCASTDNNQPQHFGDGTRLSIL.

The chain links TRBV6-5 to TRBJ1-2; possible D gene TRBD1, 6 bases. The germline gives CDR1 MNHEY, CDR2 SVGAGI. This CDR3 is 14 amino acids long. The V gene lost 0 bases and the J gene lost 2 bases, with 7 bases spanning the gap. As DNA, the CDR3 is TGTGCCAGCAGTTACTCAGGGGGGAACTATGGCTACACCTTC. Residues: CASSYSGGNYGYTF.

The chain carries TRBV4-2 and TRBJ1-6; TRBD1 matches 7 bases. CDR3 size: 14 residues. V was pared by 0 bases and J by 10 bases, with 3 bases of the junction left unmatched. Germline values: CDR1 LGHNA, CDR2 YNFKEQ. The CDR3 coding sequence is TGTGCCAGCAGCCAAGAGGGACAGACCTCACCCCTCCACTTT. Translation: CASSQEGQTSPLHF.

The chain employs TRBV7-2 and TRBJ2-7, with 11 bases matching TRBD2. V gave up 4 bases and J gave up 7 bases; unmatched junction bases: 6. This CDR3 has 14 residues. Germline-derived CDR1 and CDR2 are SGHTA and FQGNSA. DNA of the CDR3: TGTGCCAGCAGCTCCACTAGCGGGAGTGGTGAGCAGTACTTC. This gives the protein CASSSTSGSGEQYF.

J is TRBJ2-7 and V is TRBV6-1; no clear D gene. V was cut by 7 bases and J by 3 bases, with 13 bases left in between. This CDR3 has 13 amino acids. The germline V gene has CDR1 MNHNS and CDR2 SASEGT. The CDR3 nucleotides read TGTGCCAGCAACCCGGGCGAAAACTACGAGCAGTACTTC. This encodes CASNPGENYEQYF.

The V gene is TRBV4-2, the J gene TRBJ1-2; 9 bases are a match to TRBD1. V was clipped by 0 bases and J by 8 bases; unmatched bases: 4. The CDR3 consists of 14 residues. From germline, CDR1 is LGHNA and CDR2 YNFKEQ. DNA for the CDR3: TGTGCCAGCAGCCAAGAGGGACAGGGAGACGGCTACACCTTC. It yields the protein CASSQEGQGDGYTF.